These 13 T cell receptor beta chains were all obtained from the same sample, sequenced in a study of prognosis after radiotherapy for stage I lung cancer (dated by TCRdb to the early 2020s). The instrument was an Illumina HiSeq 3000. The TCR beta CDR3 region was amplified from genomic DNA by two rounds of multiplex PCR. In the first PCR round, primers specific to each TRBV and TRBJ gene were used, and the primer sequences were filed in Chinese patent CN105087789A. In TCRdb, the public reads were trimmed at Q25 with fastp and aligned with MiXCR, with productive beta chains retained. When rows share a CDR3 protein, they turn into one entry using the most common DNA and genes. For this sample the table gives around 51,000 distinct CDR3 sequences, of which about 35% were detected only once. Approximately 8.3% of the sample goes to the ten largest clones. The sample in question was PBMCs, obtained before or after stereotactic body radiation therapy (not recorded which). Every receptor here comes from a donor over 45 with non-small cell lung cancer.

This chain joins TRBV28 and TRBJ2-2; 8 nucleotides line up with TRBD1. Germline trimming cut 3 bases from V and 8 bases from J; bases unmatched to any gene: 14. Per germline, CDR1 MDHEN and CDR2 SYDVKM. The CDR3 consists of 17 residues. Here the CDR3 reads CASSLYGQGRCTGELFF. The CDR3 coding sequence is TGTGCCAGCAGTTTGTACGGACAGGGAAGGTGCACTGGGGAGCTGTTTTTT. Supplemented by reference TRBV28 and TRBJ2-2, the full variable domain reads DVKVTQSSRYLVKRTGEKVFLECVQDMDHENMFWYRQDPGLGLRLIYFSYDVKMKEKGDIPEGYSVSREKKERFSLILESASTNQTSMYLCASSLYGQGRCTGELFFGEGSRLTVL.

This clonotype was detected many times. CDR3 nucleotide sequence: TGTGCCAGCAGGTTCGGGGTGAACACCGGGGAGCTGTTTTTT. It codes for CASRFGVNTGELFF. The J gene is TRBJ2-2, the V gene TRBV3-1, with D possibly being TRBD2 (5 bases). This CDR3 contains 14 residues. V was trimmed by 6 bases and J by 1 base, leaving 9 bases between them. The germline V gene has CDR1 LGHDT and CDR2 YNNKEL (reference sequence).

V and J are TRBV30 and TRBJ1-2; D is perhaps TRBD1 (5 bases). Per the germline V gene, CDR1 is GTSNPN and CDR2 is SVGIG (reference sequence). The CDR3 consists of 12 residues. The CDR3 nucleotides read TGTTCCCGGACCAAGGCCCAGGGCAAGGACACCTTC. Its protein is CSRTKAQGKDTF.

The rearrangement joins TRBV20-1 to TRBJ2-7; 7 bases match TRBD2. Germline values: CDR1 DFQATT, CDR2 SNEGSKA (reference sequence). This CDR3 spans 11 amino acids. V was pared by 1 base and J by 12 bases, with 6 bases of the junction left unmatched. CDR3 nucleotide sequence: TGCAGTGCTAGAGTTGGCGGGAGAAGGTACTTC. It encodes CSARVGGRRYF.

V is TRBV30 and J is TRBJ2-2, with TRBD1 matching 7 bases. This CDR3 contains 14 residues. J gave up 9 bases and V 0 bases, and 7 bases lay outside the gene matches. Germline loops: CDR1 GTSNPN, CDR2 SVGIG (reference sequence). CDR3 residues: CAWSVKGAIWELFF. The CDR3 DNA follows: TGTGCCTGGAGTGTAAAGGGGGCCATCTGGGAGCTGTTTTTT.

The chain links TRBV29-1 to TRBJ2-2; D is perhaps TRBD2 (7 bases). CDR1 and CDR2 (germline): SQVTM, ANQGSEA. The CDR3 loop spans 15 amino acids. V lost 2 bases, J lost 4 bases, and 14 bases lay in between. The CDR3 DNA follows: TGCAGCGTTGAAAGTGGGGGGGCAGGCACCGGGGAGCTGTTTTTT. Translated: CSVESGGAGTGELFF.

The chain uses TRBV6-4 and TRBJ2-2; 7 bases are a match to TRBD2. This CDR3 region has 14 residues. The ends lost 10 bases at V and 16 bases at J; junction bases unmatched: 21. Germline V gene sequence: CDR1 MRHNA, CDR2 SNTAGT. The CDR3 bases are TGTGCCAACATCGAACAAAGGGAGGGGACCCAGGGGTTTTTT. Protein sequence: CANIEQREGTQGFF.

V and J are TRBV4-2 and TRBJ2-1; 11 bases align to TRBD2. The CDR3 runs to 16 residues. The germline CDR1 and CDR2 sequences are LGHNA and YNFKEQ. The V segment lost 2 bases and the J segment 4 bases; nucleotides outside the gene matches: 4. The CDR3 DNA sequence: TGTGCCAGCAGCCAAATAGCGGGAGGGTCGTACAATGAGCAGTTCTTC. This sequence encodes CASSQIAGGSYNEQFF.

This clonotype has more than one count but fewer than ten. The chain couples TRBV5-4 to TRBJ2-5, with 8 bases matching TRBD2. The CDR3 consists of 14 residues. Per germline, CDR1 SGHNT and CDR2 YYREEE (reference sequence). Trimming removed 3 bases from V and 1 base from J; junction bases left unmatched: 2. The CDR3 loop reads CASSYTSGQETQYF. The CDR3 region has the DNA TGTGCCAGCAGCTACACTAGCGGCCAAGAGACCCAGTACTTC.

Regarding this clonotype: The conserved phenylalanine or tryptophan normally closing the CDR3 is absent here, so this likely arose from a read error. The limits of the CDR3 on the DNA are not certain, so only TCRdb's listed CDR3 is given. CDR3 in amino acids: CASSFSHNEQLL. The V gene is TRBV9, the J gene TRBJ2-1. Germline V CDR1 and CDR2: SGDLS, YYNGEE. Including both end residues, the CDR3 is 12 amino acids long.

In its sample, this clonotype was seen a few times. It may be a read error: a sequence one base away is much more abundant. The CDR3 region is CASSFYWRGRGNEAFF. The CDR3 region has the DNA TGTGCCAGCAGCTTTTATTGGAGGGGGCGCGGAAATGAAGCTTTCTTT. The rearrangement links TRBV12-3 or TRBV12-4 to TRBJ1-1; 7 positions agree with TRBD1. The CDR3 sequence is 16 residues long. V gave up 6 bases and J gave up 7 bases; unmatched junction bases: 17.

The sample holds many counts of this clonotype. The J gene is TRBJ1-1, the V gene TRBV2; the D gene is possibly TRBD1 (5 bases). The CDR3 runs 14 residues. The germline V and J ends were trimmed by 9 bases and 4 bases, with 18 bases remaining between them. Germline V gene sequence: CDR1 SNHLY, CDR2 FYNNEI. CDR3 protein: CASQMGPSTTEAFF. Written as DNA, the CDR3 is TGTGCCAGTCAAATGGGACCTTCGACCACTGAAGCTTTCTTT.

The sample holds many counts of this clonotype. The rearrangement uses TRBV6-4 and TRBJ1-6, with D tentatively TRBD1 (5 bases). Germline CDR1 and CDR2: MRHNA and SNTAGT. The CDR3 covers 17 residues. V was shortened by 9 bases and J by 8 bases, with 26 bases between the two germline ends. CDR3 in DNA: TGTGCCAGAGGGGTGGGGGGGGGGGGGGAACGGTATTCACCCCTCCACTTT. Its translation is CARGVGGGGERYSPLHF.